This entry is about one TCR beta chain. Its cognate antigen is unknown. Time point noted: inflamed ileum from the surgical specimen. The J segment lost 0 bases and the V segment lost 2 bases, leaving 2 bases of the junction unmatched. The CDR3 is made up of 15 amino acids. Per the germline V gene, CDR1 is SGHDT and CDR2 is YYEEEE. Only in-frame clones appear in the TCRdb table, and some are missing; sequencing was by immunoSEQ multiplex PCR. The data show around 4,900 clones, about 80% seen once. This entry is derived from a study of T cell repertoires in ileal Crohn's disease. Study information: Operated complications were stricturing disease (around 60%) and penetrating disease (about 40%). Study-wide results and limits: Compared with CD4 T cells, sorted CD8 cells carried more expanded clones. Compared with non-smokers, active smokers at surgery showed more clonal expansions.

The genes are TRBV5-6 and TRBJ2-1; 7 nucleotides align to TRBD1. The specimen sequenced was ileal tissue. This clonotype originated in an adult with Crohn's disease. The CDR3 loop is CASSLQGTSYNEQFF. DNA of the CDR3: TGTGCCAGCAGCTTACAGGGGACCTCCTACAATGAGCAGTTCTTC. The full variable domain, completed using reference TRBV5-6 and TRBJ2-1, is DAGVTQSPTHLIKTRGQQVTLRCSPKSGHDTVSWYQQALGQGPQFIFQYYEEEERQRGNFPDRFSGHQFPNYSSELNVNALLLGDSALYLCASSLQGTSYNEQFFGPGTRLTVL.